A single sample is the source of the 22 T cell receptor beta chains below, sequenced in a study of T cells in Graves' hyperthyroidism and ophthalmopathy. Amplified TCR beta CDR3 regions came from RNA transcripts. The TCR CDR3 was amplified in a first-round RT-PCR using the HTBI primer set. MiXCR, applied by TCRdb to the multiplex PCR reads, yields one record per CDR3 protein. The repertoire holds around 300,000 distinct CDR3 sequences, with approximately 16% as singletons. Sequenced sample: blood. Receptor source: a woman between 45 and 65 years old with Graves' hyperthyroidism that later progressed to Graves' ophthalmopathy.

The sample holds many counts of this clonotype. This chain joins TRBV10-2 and TRBJ2-1; 12 bases align to TRBD2. Germline CDR1 and CDR2: WSHSY and SAAADI. The CDR3 spans 16 residues. With 3 bases clipped from V and 7 bases from J, the junction kept 7 bases outside the gene matches. CDR3 residues: CASSDRTSGIGNEQFF. The CDR3 DNA reads TGCGCCAGCAGTGATAGGACTAGCGGGATTGGGAATGAGCAGTTCTTC.

This clonotype has at least ten counts. Compared with germline, one end of the junction differs, possibly owing to a read error. The chain is built from TRBV7-2 and TRBJ2-2; a possible D gene is TRBD2 (6 bases). Per germline, CDR1 SGHTA and CDR2 FQGNSA. The CDR3 runs to 14 residues. This CDR3 reads CASSPQRTTGELFF. In nucleotides, the CDR3 is TGTGCCAGCAGCCCCCAAAGGACTACCGGAGAGCTGTTTTTT.

This clonotype was detected ten times or more. The V and J genes are TRBV29-1 and TRBJ2-2, with TRBD2 identical over 13 bases. Germline CDR1 and CDR2: SQVTM and ANQGSEA. The CDR3 length is 14 residues. The V segment lost 7 bases and the J segment 7 bases; nucleotides outside the gene matches: 6. The CDR3 protein is CSAGTSGKGGELFF. In nucleotides, the CDR3 is TGCAGCGCCGGGACTAGCGGGAAGGGCGGGGAGCTGTTTTTT.

In this sample, this clonotype turned up a few times. The chain carries TRBV6-1 and TRBJ1-6; the D gene is possibly TRBD1 (5 bases). The CDR3 totals 18 residues. Trimming took off 5 bases at V and 6 bases at J, with 23 bases between the two ends. Germline V lookup: CDR1 MNHNS, CDR2 SASEGT. CDR3 in amino acids: CASSTPGGTGRSNSPLHF. DNA of the CDR3: TGTGCCAGCAGTACCCCCGGGGGGACGGGCCGGAGTAATTCACCCCTCCACTTT.

The chain carries TRBV7-9 and TRBJ2-1, with D tentatively TRBD2 (5 bases). V lost 7 bases and J lost 10, with 17 bases in between. The CDR3 covers 13 residues. CDR1 and CDR2 from the germline V gene are SEHNR and FQNEAQ (reference sequence). The chain's CDR3 is CASKLLRVGEQFF. The CDR3 bases are TGTGCCAGCAAGCTATTGAGGGTGGGGGAGCAGTTCTTC.

In this sample, this clonotype turned up many times. This sequence joins TRBV28 and TRBJ2-7; 8 bases match TRBD2. CDR3 length equals 15 residues. Looked up from germline, CDR1 is MDHEN and CDR2 is SYDVKM. Unmatched junction bases numbered 10, after V lost 4 bases and J lost 5 bases. The CDR3 spells CASSYLLRGGNEQYF. CDR3 DNA: TGTGCCAGCAGTTACCTCCTTCGGGGGGGGAACGAGCAGTACTTC.

This clonotype appeared many times. In nucleotides, the CDR3 is TGTGCCAGCAGCCGTGCCTTGAACACTGAAGCTTTCTTT. Protein sequence: CASSRALNTEAFF. The V gene is TRBV6-1, the J gene TRBJ1-1; no clear D. Germline CDR1 is MNHNS and CDR2 is SASEGT. This CDR3 contains 13 residues. With 6 bases removed from V and 0 bases from J, the gap between germline ends came to 8 bases.

This clonotype was detected only once. This chain uses TRBV2 with TRBJ1-4; 9 bases align to TRBD1. The trim removed 7 bases at V and 7 bases at J, leaving 10 bases unmatched. CDR1 SNHLY and CDR2 FYNNEI come from the germline V gene. This CDR3 spans 15 amino acids. The CDR3 loop is CASTRAGTGSEKLFF. Written as DNA, the CDR3 is TGTGCCAGCACCCGGGCCGGGACAGGGAGTGAAAAACTGTTTTTT. Combining the CDR3 with reference TRBV2 and TRBJ1-4 gives the whole variable domain EPEVTQTPSHQVTQMGQEVILRCVPISNHLYFYWYRQILGQKVEFLVSFYNNEISEKSEIFDDQFSVERPDGSNFTLKIRSTKLEDSAMYFCASTRAGTGSEKLFFGSGTQLSVL.

CDR3 sequence: CASSLWGGSISYEQYF. The CDR3 region has the DNA TGTGCCAGCAGCCTGTGGGGCGGGAGTATCTCCTACGAGCAGTACTTC. The rearrangement uses TRBV14 and TRBJ2-7, with 7 bases that match TRBD2. Germline CDR1 reads SGHDN; CDR2 reads FVKESK. The CDR3 length is 16 residues. Losses at the gene ends were 4 bases for V and 0 bases for J; bases not matched to a gene: 9.

This clonotype was seen a handful of times. The chain links TRBV9 to TRBJ2-1; D uncertain. The CDR3 contains 15 residues. The ends were cut back, 0 bases at V and 2 bases at J, with 9 bases in the middle. In germline, CDR1 is SGDLS, CDR2 YYNGEE. CDR3 nucleotide sequence: TGTGCCAGCAGCGTAGGATGGGGTACCTACAATGAGCAGTTCTTC. This codes for CASSVGWGTYNEQFF. The full variable domain, completed using reference TRBV9 and TRBJ2-1, is DSGVTQTPKHLITATGQRVTLRCSPRSGDLSVYWYQQSLDQGLQFLIQYYNGEERAKGNILERFSAQQFPDLHSELNLSSLELGDSALYFCASSVGWGTYNEQFFGPGTRLTVL.

This clonotype was recorded at least ten times. The rearrangement links TRBV28 to TRBJ1-1; 7 bases map to TRBD1. CDR1 is MDHEN and CDR2 is SYDVKM in the germline V gene. The CDR3 extends over 15 amino acids. V was pared by 1 base and J by 1 base, with 3 bases of the junction left unmatched. In DNA, the CDR3 is TGTGCCAGCAGTTTATCGGACAGGCCGAACACTGAAGCTTTCTTT. Translated: CASSLSDRPNTEAFF.

The chain recombines TRBV4-2 with TRBJ1-1; D uncertain. This CDR3 comprises 14 residues. Trimming took 4 bases from V and 5 from J, leaving 14 bases between them. Germline loops: CDR1 LGHNA, CDR2 YNFKEQ. CDR3 sequence (DNA): TGTGCCAGCAGCCCAGCACATCCTGTGACTGAAGCTTTCTTT. Translation: CASSPAHPVTEAFF.

This clonotype was seen many times. V usage is TRBV6-2 or TRBV6-3 and J usage is TRBJ2-4; the match to TRBD2 covers 7 bases. Trimming removed 6 bases from V and 1 base from J; junction bases left unmatched: 6. Germline V gene sequence: CDR1 MNHEY, CDR2 SVGEGT. There are 15 residues in the CDR3. The CDR3 region is CASSQLALAKNIQYF. CDR3 in DNA: TGTGCCAGCAGCCAACTAGCGCTTGCCAAAAACATTCAGTACTTC.

This clonotype was detected only a few times. The chain links TRBV5-4 to TRBJ2-7, with D possibly TRBD1 on 6 matching bases. V was trimmed by 3 bases and J by 4 bases, leaving 14 bases between them. Germline CDR1 reads SGHNT; CDR2 reads YYREEE (reference sequence). The CDR3 has 14 amino acids. The CDR3 coding sequence is TGTGCCAGCAGCTCGGGACATAACAAATACGAGCAGTACTTC. This gives the protein CASSSGHNKYEQYF.

This clonotype was recorded many times. The genes are TRBV7-9 and TRBJ1-5, with a tentative D call TRBD1 (5 bases). Germline V gives CDR1 SEHNR, CDR2 FQNEAQ (reference sequence). The CDR3 is 13 residues long. The V and J ends lost 3 bases and 5 bases respectively, with 8 bases between them. The chain's CDR3 is CASSLDTYQPQHF. The CDR3 DNA sequence: TGTGCCAGCAGCTTGGACACATATCAGCCCCAGCATTTT.

This clonotype occurred many times. V gene TRBV20-1 combines with J gene TRBJ2-5; 11 bases are shared with TRBD2. CDR3 length: 13 residues. Germline trimming cut 5 bases from V and 3 bases from J; bases unmatched to any gene: 2. Germline-derived CDR1 and CDR2 are DFQATT and SNEGSKA (reference sequence). Here the CDR3 reads CSAVTSGKETQYF. The CDR3 bases are TGCAGTGCTGTGACTAGCGGGAAAGAGACCCAGTACTTC.

This clonotype was counted ten times or more. This sequence joins TRBV6-1 and TRBJ1-1; D is unclear. The germline V and J ends were trimmed by 4 bases and 4 bases, with 13 bases remaining between them. The germline gives CDR1 MNHNS, CDR2 SASEGT. The CDR3 loop spans 14 amino acids. The CDR3 bases are TGTGCCAGCAGTGTGCAGAGTGTGGGCACTGAAGCTTTCTTT. This gives the protein CASSVQSVGTEAFF.

This rearrangement joins TRBV7-9 to TRBJ1-2; D might be TRBD1 (5 bases). V lost 5 bases and J 5 bases, leaving 9 bases between the germline ends. This CDR3 has 12 amino acids. Germline CDR1 and CDR2: SEHNR and FQNEAQ (reference sequence). The CDR3 region is CASSRDGYGYTF. Here the CDR3 DNA reads TGTGCCAGCAGCCGGGACGGGTATGGCTACACCTTC. The full variable domain, completed using reference TRBV7-9 and TRBJ1-2, is DTGVSQNPRHKITKRGQNVTFRCDPISEHNRLYWYRQTLGQGPEFLTYFQNEAQLEKSRLLSDRFSAERPKGSFSTLEIQRTEQGDSAMYLCASSRDGYGYTFGSGTRLTVV.

The chain combines TRBV4-1 with TRBJ1-2; the D gene is possibly TRBD1 (6 bases). The CDR3 has 17 residues. CDR1 is MGHRA, CDR2 YSYEKL, per germline. Trimming pared 0 bases from V and 4 bases from J, leaving 18 bases between. CDR3 protein: CASSQDATATGTYGYTF. CDR3 sequence (DNA): TGCGCCAGCAGCCAAGACGCCACCGCCACAGGGACCTATGGCTACACCTTC.

This clonotype was picked up many times. V usage is TRBV5-1 and J usage is TRBJ2-3, with 7 bases matching TRBD2. Unmatched junction bases numbered 0, after V lost 0 bases and J lost 5 bases. CDR3 size: 13 residues. The germline V gene encodes CDR1 SGHRS and CDR2 YFSETQ. CDR3 in DNA: TGCGCCAGCAGCTTGGCGGGAGGAGATACGCAGTATTTT. Its translation is CASSLAGGDTQYF.

This clonotype was recorded at least ten times. J is TRBJ2-1 and V is TRBV5-1; D not certain. V was cut by 5 bases and J by 6 bases, with 21 bases left in between. The CDR3 is 16 amino acids. Germline-derived CDR1 and CDR2 are SGHRS and YFSETQ. The DNA of the CDR3 is TGCGCCAGCAGGGTATCGGCCCCCTCGGTCGGCAATGAGCAGTTCTTC. Amino acid sequence: CASRVSAPSVGNEQFF.

Remarks on this clonotype: A much larger clone differs from this one at a single base, so this may be a read error. The J gene is TRBJ2-1, the V gene TRBV5-5, with 8 bases aligning to TRBD2. Looked up from germline, CDR1 is SGHKS and CDR2 is YYEKEE (reference sequence). The CDR3 is 16 amino acids. CDR3 nucleotides: TGTGCCAACAGCTTGGGGGTACTAGCGGCCGACAATGAGCAGTTCTTC. It codes for CANSLGVLAADNEQFF.